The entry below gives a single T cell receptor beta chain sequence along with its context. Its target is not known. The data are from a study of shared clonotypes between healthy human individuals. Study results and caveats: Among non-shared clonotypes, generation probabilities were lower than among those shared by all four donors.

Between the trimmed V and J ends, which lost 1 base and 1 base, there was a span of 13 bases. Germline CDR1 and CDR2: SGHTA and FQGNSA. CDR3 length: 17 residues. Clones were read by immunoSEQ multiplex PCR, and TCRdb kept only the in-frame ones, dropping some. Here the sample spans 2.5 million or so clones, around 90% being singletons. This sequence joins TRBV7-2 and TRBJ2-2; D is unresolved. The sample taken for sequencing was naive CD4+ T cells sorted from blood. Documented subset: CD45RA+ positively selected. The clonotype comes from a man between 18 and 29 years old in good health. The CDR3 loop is CASSLGWHRLNTGELFF. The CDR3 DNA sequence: TGTGCCAGCAGCTTAGGGTGGCACAGACTGAACACCGGGGAGCTGTTTTTT.